The sequence of this T cell receptor beta chain was determined in a study of breast tumors, draining lymph nodes, adjacent tissues (dated by TCRdb to about 2016). Looking at the study overall: The study compared TCR beta repertoires across tumor, adjacent nontumor tissue and axillary lymph nodes from breast cancer patients. In human breast cancer, the study set out to evaluate how tumor, surrounding tissue and draining lymph node repertoires relate to one another and whether T cells may move between these sites.

General findings and caveats noted by the study authors: Tumor and nontumor tissue repertoires were found to be significantly more similar in luminal-like than in basal-like breast cancer. The data were judged consistent with most tumor T cells deriving from the lymph node and then expanding within tumor tissue. The study presented the conclusion that tumor T cells originate in lymph nodes as consistent with a hypothesis, not as something directly demonstrated. T-cell repertoire diversity in tumors was found to be lower than in lymph nodes but higher than in nontumor tissue, and preferential V and J gene usage was observed.

Reads for this sample came from an Illumina HiSeq 2000. Multiplex PCR amplification was used to generate the TCR beta chain libraries. The amplified TCR beta chain products were analyzed by high-throughput sequencing. Clones were called with MiXCR by TCRdb after fastp trimmed the public reads at Q25, and only in-frame beta chains were retained. For every CDR3 protein sequence, its rows merge into one entry that carries the most common genes and DNA. The sample profile shows some 230,000 distinct CDR3 sequences; under 40% of them were found once. The leading ten clones occupy approximately 3.3% of the sample. The axillary draining lymph nodes of breast cancer patients were the source of the lymph node samples. This clonotype was observed a handful of times. The antigen it binds to is not known. Qualities for individual bases were not recorded, and no much larger clone is one base off. In the germline V gene (reference sequence), CDR1 corresponds to DFQATT and CDR2 to SNEGSKA. The CDR3 has 18 amino acids, counting the end cysteine and phenylalanine. The sequence is cut down to CDR3 DNA, 54 bases in frame from base 1. The germline V end is reduced by 6 bases and the J end by 8 bases; junction bases left unmatched: 22.

Recombination connected TRBV20-1 to TRBJ2-2, and 9 bases in between align with TRBD1. This sequence originates from a female donor with breast cancer. Some clones in this sample may be carry-over from other donors' samples. The sample comprised axillary lymph node tissue. The CDR3 reads as follows: CSAPTGGAGVGHDGELFF. The DNA is as follows: TGCAGTGCGCCAACAGGGGGCGCCGGGGTCGGCCACGATGGGGAGCTGTTTTTT.